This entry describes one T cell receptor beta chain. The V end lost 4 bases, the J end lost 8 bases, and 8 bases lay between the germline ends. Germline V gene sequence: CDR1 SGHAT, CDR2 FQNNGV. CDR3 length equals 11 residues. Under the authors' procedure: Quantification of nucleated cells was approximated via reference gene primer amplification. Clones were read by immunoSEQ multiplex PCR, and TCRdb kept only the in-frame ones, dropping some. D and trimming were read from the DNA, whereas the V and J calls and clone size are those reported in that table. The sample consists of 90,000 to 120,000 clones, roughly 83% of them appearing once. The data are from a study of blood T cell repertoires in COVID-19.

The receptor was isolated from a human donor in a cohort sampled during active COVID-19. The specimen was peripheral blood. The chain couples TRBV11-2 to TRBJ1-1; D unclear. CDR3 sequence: CASSYGGEAFF. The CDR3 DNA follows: TGTGCCAGCAGCTACGGAGGGGAAGCTTTCTTT.